The rows below give T cell receptor beta chains drawn from one sample of a study of cytomegalovirus exposure and HLA in healthy donors. The protocol was immunoSEQ multiplex PCR, while the TCRdb copy is restricted to in-frame clones and leaves out a portion. The table has about 130,000 clones, around four fifths seen once. Sequencing was carried out using PBMCs. All receptors come from a man aged 25 to 40 in good health. Each CDR3 is given with its conserved first and last residue.

TRBV11-3 CASSLTSINEQFF
TRBV7-8 CASSRRGNTEAFF
TRBV19 CVAGTNTGELFF
TRBV6-5 CASSYSPSGSSKTQYF
TRBV6-5 CASSYSSGMTNYGYTF
TRBV28 CASSSGIGYTF
TRBV6-1 CASRTLGAGNIQYF
TRBV7-3 CASSLNRLAGSSYNEQFF
TRBV10-1 CASSESIGRPGELFF
TRBV7-2 CASSPGRGNYGYTF
TRBV30 CAWRDRVNYEQYF
TRBV7-9 CASSPSGNTIYF
TRBV11-3 CASSPGGTGYSEQYF
TRBV28 CASSSQDRGTEAFF